These 27 T cell receptor beta chains came from one sample sequenced in a study of OX40 agonist ivuxolimab in advanced cancers. Sequencing was performed with immunoSEQ multiplex PCR; in TCRdb, only in-frame clones are kept and a portion is missing. The table lists tens of thousands of clones, approximately 86% of them singletons. The material sequenced was CD4+ or CD8+ T cells sorted from blood, taken in a trial of the OX40 agonist ivuxolimab. Receptors originate from an adult with an advanced solid tumor such as melanoma, head and neck, liver or kidney cancer.

The chain's CDR3 is CAWSVQGAAEQFF. The CDR3 DNA sequence: TGTGCCTGGAGTGTTCAGGGGGCAGCTGAGCAGTTCTTC. The chain recombines TRBV30 with TRBJ2-1; 8 bases line up with TRBD1. Germline V gene lookup returns CDR1 GTSNPN and CDR2 SVGIG (reference sequence). V shed 0 bases and J 9 bases; nucleotides not matched to a gene: 4. The CDR3 is made up of 13 amino acids.

The chain carries TRBV23-1 and TRBJ2-4; D call uncertain. TRBV23-1 is annotated as an ORF whose role is uncertain. The CDR3 loop spans 17 amino acids. Trimming took 0 bases from V and 0 from J, leaving 12 bases between them. The CDR3 sequence is CASSQSQVAQAKNIQYF. In DNA form, the CDR3 reads TGCGCCAGCAGTCAATCTCAGGTGGCTCAAGCCAAAAACATTCAGTACTTC.

This clone was seen once. CDR3 region: CASSRFRDRVEAQYF. The CDR3 DNA reads TGTGCCAGCAGTCGATTTAGGGACAGGGTTGAAGCCCAGTACTTC. The chain couples TRBV5-6 to TRBJ2-5; 9 positions match TRBD1. Germline loops: CDR1 SGHDT, CDR2 YYEEEE. This CDR3 comprises 15 residues. V shed 5 bases and J 9 bases; nucleotides not matched to a gene: 14.

This clone was seen just once. The chain recombines TRBV5-1 with TRBJ1-4; tentatively, D is TRBD1 (6 bases). Germline CDR1 and CDR2: SGHRS and YFSETQ. Trimming shortened V by 5 bases and J by 1 base, and 15 bases separated the two germline ends. There are 16 residues in the CDR3. CDR3 protein: CASRRIEGGTNEKLFF. The CDR3 bases are TGCGCCAGCAGGCGGATAGAGGGGGGAACTAATGAAAAACTGTTTTTT.

The chain uses TRBV5-6 and TRBJ1-1, with D uncertain. Trimming took 4 bases from V and 7 from J, leaving 17 bases between them. The germline V gene encodes CDR1 SGHDT and CDR2 YYEEEE. The CDR3 length is 14 residues. CDR3 DNA sequence: TGTGCCAGCAGCCGTAGACGGAGAGGCGGTGAAGCTTTCTTT. Residues: CASSRRRRGGEAFF. Full variable domain (remainder filled in from reference TRBV5-6 and TRBJ1-1): DAGVTQSPTHLIKTRGQQVTLRCSPKSGHDTVSWYQQALGQGPQFIFQYYEEEERQRGNFPDRFSGHQFPNYSSELNVNALLLGDSALYLCASSRRRRGGEAFFGQGTRLTVV.

This clone was recorded only once. V gene TRBV19 combines with J gene TRBJ2-5; D tentatively fits TRBD1 or TRBD2 (6 bases each). This CDR3 contains 14 residues. The germline gives CDR1 LNHDA, CDR2 SQIVND (reference sequence). The V and J ends lost 6 bases and 1 base respectively, with 12 bases between them. CDR3 sequence: CASREGGIQETQYF. Written as DNA, the CDR3 is TGTGCCAGTAGAGAGGGGGGAATCCAAGAGACCCAGTACTTC.

The V gene is TRBV7-9, the J gene TRBJ1-4; D uncertain. V lost 5 bases and J 2 bases, leaving 12 bases between the germline ends. The CDR3 contains 15 residues. Germline loops: CDR1 SEHNR, CDR2 FQNEAQ (reference sequence). CDR3 region: CASSPQRTTNEKLFF. The CDR3, as DNA: TGTGCCAGCAGCCCACAGAGGACGACTAATGAAAAACTGTTTTTT.

This chain joins TRBV10-3 and TRBJ2-7; D is possibly TRBD1 or TRBD2 (5 bases each). The germline CDR1 and CDR2 sequences are ENHRY and SYGVKD. The CDR3 is 14 amino acids. V shed 8 bases and J shed 6 bases, with 20 bases lying between them. The CDR3 region is CAIRGRQSTSEQYF. CDR3 DNA: TGTGCCATCCGGGGCCGACAGTCAACTTCCGAGCAGTACTTC.

The chain has TRBV7-2 and TRBJ1-3, with D possibly being TRBD1 (5 bases). Trimming cost V 5 bases and J 4 bases, with 15 bases left between them. The CDR3 consists of 15 residues. CDR1 SGHTA and CDR2 FQGNSA come from the germline V gene. For the CDR3, the DNA is TGTGCCAGCAGCCGTGGGGGGAGGTCCGGAAACACCATATATTTT. Translating it yields CASSRGGRSGNTIYF.

V and J are TRBV19 and TRBJ1-1, with 8 bases aligning to TRBD1. J was trimmed by 4 bases and V by 5 bases; bases with no gene match: 6. CDR1 and CDR2 from the germline V gene are LNHDA and SQIVND (reference sequence). The CDR3 loop spans 14 amino acids. CDR3 DNA: TGTGCCAGTAGTGTCAGGGGGCGACTCACTGAAGCTTTCTTT. Translated: CASSVRGRLTEAFF.

This clone was counted a few times. V usage is TRBV29-1 and J usage is TRBJ2-7; TRBD1 agrees at 12 bases. The CDR3 loop spans 15 amino acids. V lost 5 bases to trimming and J lost 3 bases; unmatched junction nucleotides: 8. Germline V CDR1 and CDR2: SQVTM, ANQGSEA. CDR3 residues: CSVKKGTGGVYEQYF. CDR3 nucleotide sequence: TGCAGCGTTAAGAAAGGGACAGGGGGCGTCTACGAGCAGTACTTC.

The chain couples TRBV11-3 to TRBJ2-1, with D possibly being TRBD1 (6 bases). V shed 4 bases and J shed 7 bases, with 17 bases lying between them. Per germline, CDR1 SGHNT and CDR2 YENEEA. The CDR3 contains 15 residues. The CDR3 loop reads CASSSTDSSGNEQFF. In DNA form, the CDR3 reads TGTGCCAGCAGCTCCACGGACAGCTCGGGGAATGAGCAGTTCTTC.

The chain combines TRBV19 with TRBJ2-7; 10 bases match TRBD2. Germline V gene data show CDR1 as LNHDA and CDR2 as SQIVND (reference sequence). The CDR3 consists of 14 residues. The V and J ends lost 6 bases and 6 bases, in that order; junction bases with no gene match: 8. The CDR3 nucleotides are TGTGCCAGTAGCGCGAGCGGGGGGGAAAGCGAGCAGTACTTC. It specifies CASSASGGESEQYF. The full variable domain, with the rest looked up from reference TRBV19 and TRBJ2-7, is DGGITQSPKYLFRKEGQNVTLSCEQNLNHDAMYWYRQDPGQGLRLIYYSQIVNDFQKGDIAEGYSVSREKKESFPLTVTSAQKNPTAFYLCASSASGGESEQYFGPGTRLTVT.

This chain uses TRBV4-1 with TRBJ1-5; D possibly corresponds to TRBD1 (6 bases). The CDR3 sequence is 17 residues long. Trimming shortened V by 0 bases and J by 6 bases, and 18 bases separated the two germline ends. Germline values: CDR1 MGHRA, CDR2 YSYEKL. The CDR3 sequence: CASSQDGGQRAFQPQHF. Here the CDR3 DNA reads TGCGCCAGCAGCCAAGATGGAGGACAGAGGGCCTTTCAGCCCCAGCATTTT.

V gene TRBV18 combines with J gene TRBJ1-1; TRBD1 matches 7 bases. Trimming took 1 base from V and 6 from J; bases not matched to a gene: 11. The CDR3 is 16 amino acids. Germline V gives CDR1 KGHSH, CDR2 LQKENI. The CDR3 nucleotides read TGTGCCAGCTCACCACGACAGGGTGTTAAGGGCGCTGAAGCTTTCTTT. Its protein is CASSPRQGVKGAEAFF.

The chain uses TRBV6-1 and TRBJ1-6; D is unclear. Germline V gives CDR1 MNHNS, CDR2 SASEGT. Deletions cut 0 bases from V and 6 bases from J, with 6 bases between. This CDR3 is built from 14 residues. The CDR3 reads CASSEAPGNSPLHF. The DNA for the CDR3 is TGTGCCAGCAGTGAAGCGCCAGGTAATTCACCCCTCCACTTT.

CDR3 nucleotides: TGTGCCAGCAGTGTGAGTGGAGTTAACGAGCAGTACTTC. Translated, it gives CASSVSGVNEQYF. This chain uses TRBV2 with TRBJ2-7; D call uncertain. The CDR3 totals 13 residues. The germline V gene has CDR1 SNHLY and CDR2 FYNNEI. V was shortened by 4 bases and J by 5 bases, with 12 bases between the two germline ends. Looking up the rest from reference TRBV2 and TRBJ2-7 gives the full variable domain: EPEVTQTPSHQVTQMGQEVILRCVPISNHLYFYWYRQILGQKVEFLVSFYNNEISEKSEIFDDQFSVERPDGSNFTLKIRSTKLEDSAMYFCASSVSGVNEQYFGPGTRLTVT.

The rearrangement uses TRBV6-1 and TRBJ1-4, with D hard to call. This CDR3 contains 15 residues. Germline CDR1 reads MNHNS; CDR2 reads SASEGT. V shed 2 bases and J shed 6 bases, with 13 bases lying between them. The CDR3 loop reads CASSEPPPGHEKLFF. The CDR3 DNA follows: TGTGCCAGCAGTGAACCCCCACCAGGTCATGAAAAACTGTTTTTT.

The V and J genes are TRBV10-3 and TRBJ2-3, with D possibly matching TRBD1 (6 bases). V lost 7 bases and J lost 1, with 15 bases in between. The CDR3 is 15 amino acids. CDR1 is ENHRY, CDR2 SYGVKD, per germline. The CDR3 loop reads CAITSRDKRTDTQYF. CDR3 nucleotides: TGTGCCATCACATCCCGGGACAAACGCACAGATACGCAGTATTTT.

This clone was picked up one time. CDR3 coding DNA: TGTGCCAGCCGAAGGCCTTACGGAAACACCATATATTTT. Its translation is CASRRPYGNTIYF. The J gene is TRBJ1-3, the V gene TRBV21-1. TRBV21-1 corresponds to a pseudogene. The CDR3 extends over 13 amino acids.

This chain links TRBV6-5 with TRBJ1-1; D remains ambiguous. Germline V gene sequence: CDR1 MNHEY, CDR2 SVGAGI. V was pared by 2 bases and J by 0 bases, with 7 bases between. The CDR3 has 14 residues. CDR3 coding DNA: TGTGCCAGCAGTTACGCAGGAATGAACACTGAAGCTTTCTTT. This encodes CASSYAGMNTEAFF.

A few counts support this clone. The rearrangement uses TRBV6-6 and TRBJ1-1; D is uncertain. Germline V gene lookup returns CDR1 MNHNY and CDR2 SVGAGI (reference sequence). This CDR3 is 14 amino acids long. V lost 6 bases, J lost 5 bases, and 16 bases lay in between. CDR3 in DNA: TGTGCCAGCAGGGTAGGGTATTATTGGACTGAAGCTTTCTTT. It codes for CASRVGYYWTEAFF.

J is TRBJ2-5 and V is TRBV18, with 11 bases matching TRBD2. The germline V gene has CDR1 KGHSH and CDR2 LQKENI. V dropped 2 bases and J dropped 2; count of bases not matched to a gene: 7. The CDR3 totals 17 residues. As DNA, the CDR3 is TGTGCCAGCTCACCATCCGGACTAGCGGGCAAGCAAGAGACCCAGTACTTC. Translating it yields CASSPSGLAGKQETQYF.

The rearrangement links TRBV6-5 to TRBJ2-7; TRBD1 agrees at 7 bases. CDR3 size: 14 residues. From germline, CDR1 is MNHEY and CDR2 SVGAGI. J was trimmed by 2 bases and V by 2 bases; bases with no gene match: 3. The CDR3 here is CASSYGDRAYEQYF. The CDR3 nucleotides are TGTGCCAGCAGTTACGGGGACAGAGCCTACGAGCAGTACTTC.

The chain couples TRBV19 to TRBJ2-1, with D tentatively TRBD1 (5 bases). Germline loops: CDR1 LNHDA, CDR2 SQIVND (reference sequence). CDR3 length: 16 residues. Trimming left V 4 bases short and J 1 base short, with 14 bases between. CDR3 sequence (DNA): TGTGCCAGTAGTACCCGAAGGGGTGGGTCCTACAATGAGCAGTTCTTC. Amino acid sequence: CASSTRRGGSYNEQFF.

This clone was detected only a few times. The chain joins TRBV5-1 to TRBJ2-7; 9 bases are shared with TRBD2. In germline, CDR1 is SGHRS, CDR2 YFSETQ. V lost 0 bases to trimming and J lost 0 bases; unmatched junction nucleotides: 1. This CDR3 is built from 15 residues. The CDR3 is CASSLGSGGSYEQYF. The CDR3 bases are TGCGCCAGCAGCTTGGGTAGCGGGGGCTCCTACGAGCAGTACTTC.

The chain recombines TRBV6-1 with TRBJ1-2; D ambiguous. Germline assignment: CDR1 MNHNS and CDR2 SASEGT. This CDR3 is built from 16 residues. V lost 0 bases and J lost 7, with 18 bases in between. CDR3 nucleotide sequence: TGTGCCAGCAGTGAAGCGCGTAGGTTAGGCGATGTTGGCTACACCTTC. Its translation: CASSEARRLGDVGYTF.